This T cell receptor beta chain was profiled in a study of shared clonotypes between healthy human individuals (TCRdb year 2020). With respect to the entire study: The cohort included three men and a couple of women between 18 and 49 years of age. For each donor, CD4 naive and CD4 memory were each given three plates, CD8 naive was given two plates, and CD8 memory was given one plate. Blood TCR repertoires of 5 or 6 healthy adults were deeply sequenced to estimate repertoire size and the extent of clonotype sharing between individuals. Different laboratories and diverse techniques were used to prepare libraries and sequence TCR repertoires, to increase sequencing depth and limit assay-specific biases. Each donor's leukapheresis produced roughly between roughly 0.94 and 9.5 billion PBMCs. Study-wide conclusions, independent of this receptor: Sampling was restricted to blood, and TCR repertoires in tissues likely differ from the TCR repertoires found in blood. Estimated clonotype richness was generally larger for naive than for memory subsets. Compared with non-shared clonotypes, the clonotypes found in all four sorted-subset donors had higher generation probabilities. Because the study included only a small number of donors, the genetic and exposure-history diversity represented was limited. Based on pairwise subsampling, the degree of clonotype sharing among donors was expected to be affected by sequencing depth. Across a handful of donors, approximately 5% of naive CD4, more than 3% of naive CD8, about 2.3% of memory CD4, and roughly 0.4% of memory CD8 clonotypes were shared. Even with the large sequencing depth, rarefaction of the sorted-subset datasets indicated that sequencing was incomplete.

Inclusive of the bounding cysteine and phenylalanine, the CDR3 is 13 residues long. The sequence is cut down to CDR3 DNA, 39 bases in frame from base 1. CDR1 MDHEN and CDR2 SYDVKM were looked up in the germline V gene. V drops 2 bases and J drops 7 bases, leaving 9 bases in between. Using the deep immunoSEQ assay, multiplex PCR amplified TCR CDR3 regions from genomic DNA. Extracted genomic DNA from each cell subset was distributed evenly across all wells of several immunoSEQ 96-well plates, and each plate was treated as a replicate. For sorted subsets, approximately 210 ng of genomic DNA, equivalent to about 30,000 T cell genomes, went into each replicate PCR. Purified libraries were measured with a Qubit 3.0 fluorometer, size-checked on a Bioanalyzer 2100, and measured again with the KAPA Library Quantification kit. Each immunoSEQ 96-well plate was sequenced on its own single-read 150-cycle Illumina NextSeq 550 flow cell. As for the original processing: Because the immunoSEQ output held only junctional sequences and lacked quality scores, the filtering could not match the filtering applied to full-length reads. To assign V/J genes and CDR3, sequences were annotated using PyIR, a Python wrapper for IgBLAST v1.9, with IMGT germline references. Reads with weak V/J assignments (E-value above 1e-6), missing CDR3, stop codons, out-of-frame junctions, or ambiguous translated residues were removed. A V3J clonotype was defined by an identical inferred V gene, J gene, and CDR3 amino acid sequence. Percentage overlap between repertoires was calculated by dividing the number of shared unique clonotypes by the size of the smaller repertoire. RTK rarefaction, the Chao1 estimator, and Recon v2.1 estimates of unobserved clonotypes were used to assess repertoire richness. Generation probabilities were computed with OLGA for all TCRbeta clonotypes obtained by the gDNA method from four donors. As stored in TCRdb, this immuneACCESS dataset retains in-frame rearrangements with V and J assigned. A fraction of the clones does not appear; measured against another copy, unresolved V genes explain less than half of the discrepancy, and the remainder lacks a known reason. V and J calls and clone size are given by that table; D and trimming were obtained from the DNA. In this sample the table shows millions of clones, roughly 95% of which occur a single time. Roughly 1% of the sample is held by the ten biggest clonotypes.

CD8 naive samples consisted of CD45RO-negative cells that were positively selected for CCR7, yielding a CD45RA+CCR7+ population without TemRA cells. The donors were healthy, HIV-negative adults with no recently reported acute infections or vaccinations. Every donor was a Caucasian adult living in Nashville, Tennessee, USA. After blood collection by leukapheresis, PBMCs were isolated using Ficoll-Histopaque density gradient centrifugation and then cryopreserved in the vapor phase of liquid nitrogen. Analytical flow cytometry was used to check the purity and quantity of each magnetically sorted T cell population. From each sorted fraction, genomic DNA was isolated and quantified by UV absorbance on a Nanodrop 2000c. About this clone: Its binding antigen is unknown. Qualities for individual bases were not recorded, and no much larger clone is one base off.

Sequenced material: naive CD8+ T cells sorted from blood. The intended sense of this specimen's cell subset or site label: CD45RA+CCR7+. The rearrangement joined TRBV28 to TRBJ1-5, with the D gene not clear enough to name. This clonotype was obtained from a man aged 18 to 30 in good health. The DNA sequence is given as TGTGCCAGCAGTTTAGGACCCGTCCAGCCCCAGCATTTT. Its amino acids are CASSLGPVQPQHF.